Each of the 7 T cell receptor beta chains below was sequenced from the same sample in a study of blood T cell repertoires in COVID-19. TCRdb's copy holds only in-frame clones and misses some; the assay was immunoSEQ multiplex PCR. The sample consists of approximately 240,000 clones, about 80% of them appearing once. Material for sequencing was peripheral blood. These receptors were collected from an older woman with acute or convalescent COVID-19.

The J gene is TRBJ2-7, the V gene TRBV6-2 or TRBV6-3, with 8 bases that match TRBD1. Losses at the gene ends were 4 bases for V and 3 bases for J; bases not matched to a gene: 14. CDR1 and CDR2 from the germline V gene are MNHEY and SVGEGT. There are 17 residues in the CDR3. The CDR3, as DNA: TGTGCCAGCAGTTTTTACCATTCGGGGACAGGCCTCTACGAGCAGTACTTC. Translating gives CASSFYHSGTGLYEQYF.

The chain recombines TRBV9 with TRBJ1-1; D may be TRBD1 (5 bases). Per the germline V gene, CDR1 is SGDLS and CDR2 is YYNGEE. Trimming took off 4 bases at V and 1 base at J, with 11 bases between the two ends. This CDR3 is 14 amino acids long. In DNA form, the CDR3 reads TGTGCCAGCAGCCCCCTCGGGGGGAACACTGAAGCTTTCTTT. It encodes CASSPLGGNTEAFF.

This rearrangement joins TRBV9 to TRBJ2-2; D perhaps matches TRBD1 (5 bases). The V and J ends lost 3 bases and 1 base respectively, with 13 bases between them. Germline CDR1 SGDLS, CDR2 YYNGEE. The CDR3 extends over 16 amino acids. CDR3 coding DNA: TGTGCCAGCAGCGGTAGAGTACAGGAGAACACCGGGGAGCTGTTTTTT. Protein: CASSGRVQENTGELFF. Using reference TRBV9 and TRBJ2-2 for the parts outside the CDR3, the full variable domain is DSGVTQTPKHLITATGQRVTLRCSPRSGDLSVYWYQQSLDQGLQFLIQYYNGEERAKGNILERFSAQQFPDLHSELNLSSLELGDSALYFCASSGRVQENTGELFFGEGSRLTVL.

V usage is TRBV5-4 and J usage is TRBJ1-1; D gene ambiguous. The germline gives CDR1 SGHNT, CDR2 YYREEE (reference sequence). The CDR3 has 14 amino acids. V was clipped by 4 bases and J by 0 bases, with 10 bases between them. CDR3 DNA sequence: TGTGCCAGCAGCGACGCCGGGTTGAACACTGAAGCTTTCTTT. This encodes CASSDAGLNTEAFF.

This chain connects TRBV6-1 to TRBJ2-7; the D is unclear. The CDR3 covers 13 residues. Germline V gene data show CDR1 as MNHNS and CDR2 as SASEGT. The ends were cut back, 1 base at V and 1 base at J, with 5 bases in the middle. Here the CDR3 reads CASSEGMSYEQYF. The CDR3 DNA reads as TGTGCCAGCAGTGAAGGTATGTCCTACGAGCAGTACTTC.

The chain joins TRBV27 to TRBJ1-2; D is unresolved. The germline V gene encodes CDR1 MNHEY and CDR2 SMNVEV (reference sequence). V lost 3 bases and J 1 base, leaving 12 bases between the germline ends. The CDR3 is made up of 15 amino acids. The CDR3 here is CASSLTGWGNYGYTF. CDR3 nucleotide sequence: TGTGCCAGCAGTTTGACGGGATGGGGTAACTATGGCTACACCTTC.

This chain uses TRBV5-6 with TRBJ1-5; TRBD1 is a possible D gene (6 bases). The CDR3 contains 15 residues. V gave up 0 bases and J gave up 0 bases, with 7 bases separating them. Germline-derived CDR1 and CDR2 are SGHDT and YYEEEE. For the CDR3, the DNA is TGTGCCAGCAGCTTGGCAGGGGATAGCAATCAGCCCCAGCATTTT. Its protein product is CASSLAGDSNQPQHF.